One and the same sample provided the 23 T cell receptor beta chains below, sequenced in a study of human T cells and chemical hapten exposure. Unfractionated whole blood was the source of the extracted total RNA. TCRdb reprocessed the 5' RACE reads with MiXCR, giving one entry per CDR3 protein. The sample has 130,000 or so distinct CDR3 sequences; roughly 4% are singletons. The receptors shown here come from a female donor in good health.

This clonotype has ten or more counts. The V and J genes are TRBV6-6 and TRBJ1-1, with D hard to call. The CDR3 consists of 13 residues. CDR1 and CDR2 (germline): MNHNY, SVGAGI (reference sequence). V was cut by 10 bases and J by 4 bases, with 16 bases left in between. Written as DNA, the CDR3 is TGTGCCACCTCCCGTGGTGCCGGCACTGAAGCTTTCTTT. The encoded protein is CATSRGAGTEAFF.

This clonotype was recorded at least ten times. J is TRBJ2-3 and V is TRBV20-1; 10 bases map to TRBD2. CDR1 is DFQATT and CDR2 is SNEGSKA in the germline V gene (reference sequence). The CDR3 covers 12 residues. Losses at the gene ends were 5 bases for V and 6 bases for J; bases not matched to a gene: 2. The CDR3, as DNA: TGCAGTGCTCTAGCGGGGGTGGATACGCAGTATTTT. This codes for CSALAGVDTQYF.

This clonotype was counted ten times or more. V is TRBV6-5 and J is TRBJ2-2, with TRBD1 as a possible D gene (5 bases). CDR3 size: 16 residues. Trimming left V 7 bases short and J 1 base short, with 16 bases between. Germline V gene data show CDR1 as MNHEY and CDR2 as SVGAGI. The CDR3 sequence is CASTHVTQGNTGELFF. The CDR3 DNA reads TGTGCCAGCACCCACGTCACCCAGGGGAACACCGGGGAGCTGTTTTTT.

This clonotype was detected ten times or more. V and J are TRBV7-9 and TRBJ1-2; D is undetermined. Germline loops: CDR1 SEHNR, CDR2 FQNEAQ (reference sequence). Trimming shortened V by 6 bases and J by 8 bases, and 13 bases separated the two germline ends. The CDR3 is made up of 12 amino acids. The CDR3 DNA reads TGTGCCAGCAGGGACGAGGGTAGCGGCTACACCTTC. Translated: CASRDEGSGYTF.

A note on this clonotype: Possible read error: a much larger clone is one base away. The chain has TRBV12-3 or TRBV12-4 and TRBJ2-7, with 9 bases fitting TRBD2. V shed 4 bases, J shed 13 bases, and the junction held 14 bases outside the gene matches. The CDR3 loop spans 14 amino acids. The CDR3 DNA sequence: TGTGCCAGCAGTTGGGAGGCTAGCGGGACTAATATATACTTC. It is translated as CASSWEASGTNIYF.

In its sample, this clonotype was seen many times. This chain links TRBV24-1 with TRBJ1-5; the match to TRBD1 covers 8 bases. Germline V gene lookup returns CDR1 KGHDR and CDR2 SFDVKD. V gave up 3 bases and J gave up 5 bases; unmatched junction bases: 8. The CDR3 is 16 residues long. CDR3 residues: CATSDPGTGWDQPQHF. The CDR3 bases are TGTGCCACCAGTGATCCGGGGACAGGTTGGGATCAGCCCCAGCATTTT.

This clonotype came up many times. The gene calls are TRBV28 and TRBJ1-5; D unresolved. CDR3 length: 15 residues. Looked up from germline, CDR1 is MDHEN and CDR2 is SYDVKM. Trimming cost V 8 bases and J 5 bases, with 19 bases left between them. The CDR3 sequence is CASYSSAEADQPQHF. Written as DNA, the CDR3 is TGTGCCAGCTACTCCAGTGCCGAAGCGGATCAGCCCCAGCATTTT.

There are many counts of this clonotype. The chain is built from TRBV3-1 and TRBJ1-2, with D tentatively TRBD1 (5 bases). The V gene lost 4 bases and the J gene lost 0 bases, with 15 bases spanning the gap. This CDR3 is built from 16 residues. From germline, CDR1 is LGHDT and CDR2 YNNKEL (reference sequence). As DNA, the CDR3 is TGTGCCAGCAGCCTCTGGGACCGGGGACCTAACTATGGCTACACCTTC. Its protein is CASSLWDRGPNYGYTF.

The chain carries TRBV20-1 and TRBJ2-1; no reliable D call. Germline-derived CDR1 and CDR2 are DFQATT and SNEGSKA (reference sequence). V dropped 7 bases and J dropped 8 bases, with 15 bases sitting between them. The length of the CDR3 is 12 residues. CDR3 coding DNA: TGCAGTGTCCTCGGAACCCGTGATGAGCAGTTCTTC. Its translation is CSVLGTRDEQFF.

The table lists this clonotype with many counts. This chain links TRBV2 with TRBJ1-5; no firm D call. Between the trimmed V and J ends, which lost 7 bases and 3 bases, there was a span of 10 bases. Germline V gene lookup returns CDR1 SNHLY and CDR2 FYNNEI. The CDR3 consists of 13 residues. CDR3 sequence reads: CASNSENNQPQHF. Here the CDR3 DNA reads TGTGCCAGCAACTCAGAAAACAATCAGCCCCAGCATTTT.

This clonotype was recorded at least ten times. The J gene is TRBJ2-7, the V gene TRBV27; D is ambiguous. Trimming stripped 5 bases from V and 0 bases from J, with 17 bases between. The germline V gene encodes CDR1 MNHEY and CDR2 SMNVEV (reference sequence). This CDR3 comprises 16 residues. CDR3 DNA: TGTGCCAGCAGTGAAGTGAGCTGGGCCAGCTCCTACGAGCAGTACTTC. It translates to CASSEVSWASSYEQYF.

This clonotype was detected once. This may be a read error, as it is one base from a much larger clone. The CDR3 nucleotides read TGTGCCAGCAGTGATCCTGGACAGGCCTACTTC. Protein product: CASSDPGQAYF. This chain links TRBV6-2 or TRBV6-3 with TRBJ2-7, with 7 bases aligning to TRBD1. In germline, CDR1 is MNHEY, CDR2 SVGEGT. V gave up 5 bases and J gave up 13 bases; unmatched junction bases: 8. The CDR3 is 11 amino acids.

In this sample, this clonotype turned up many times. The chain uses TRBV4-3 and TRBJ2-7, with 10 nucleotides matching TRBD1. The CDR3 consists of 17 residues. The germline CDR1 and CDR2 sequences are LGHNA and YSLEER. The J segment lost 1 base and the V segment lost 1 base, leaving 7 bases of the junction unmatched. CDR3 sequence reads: CASSQARGTGASYEQYF. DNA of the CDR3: TGCGCCAGCAGCCAAGCCCGAGGGACAGGGGCTTCCTACGAGCAGTACTTC.

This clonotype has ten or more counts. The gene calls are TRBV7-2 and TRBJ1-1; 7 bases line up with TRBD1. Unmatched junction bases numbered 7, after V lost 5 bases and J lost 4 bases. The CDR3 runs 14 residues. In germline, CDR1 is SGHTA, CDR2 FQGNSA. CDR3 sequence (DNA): TGTGCCAGCAGCCAACACAGGGGACTCACTGAAGCTTTCTTT. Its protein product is CASSQHRGLTEAFF.

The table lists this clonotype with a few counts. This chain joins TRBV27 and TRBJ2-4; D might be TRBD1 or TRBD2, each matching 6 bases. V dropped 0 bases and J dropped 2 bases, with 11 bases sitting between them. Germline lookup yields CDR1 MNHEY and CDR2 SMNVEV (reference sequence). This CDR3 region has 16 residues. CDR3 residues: CASSLSGGISKNIQYF. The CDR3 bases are TGTGCCAGCAGTTTATCAGGGGGGATATCCAAAAACATTCAGTACTTC.

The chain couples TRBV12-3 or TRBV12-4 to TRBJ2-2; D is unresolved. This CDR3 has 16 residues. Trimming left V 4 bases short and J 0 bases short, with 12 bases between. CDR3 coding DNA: TGTGCCAGCAGTTGGGTGGACGGCCCGAACACCGGGGAGCTGTTTTTT. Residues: CASSWVDGPNTGELFF.

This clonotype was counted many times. CDR3 in amino acids: CASSFIGGYNEQFF. The CDR3 nucleotides read TGTGCCAGCAGTTTTATCGGAGGATACAATGAGCAGTTCTTC. This chain connects TRBV12-3 or TRBV12-4 to TRBJ2-1; maybe TRBD2 (5 bases). V was trimmed by 3 bases and J by 4 bases, leaving 10 bases between them. CDR3 length equals 14 residues.

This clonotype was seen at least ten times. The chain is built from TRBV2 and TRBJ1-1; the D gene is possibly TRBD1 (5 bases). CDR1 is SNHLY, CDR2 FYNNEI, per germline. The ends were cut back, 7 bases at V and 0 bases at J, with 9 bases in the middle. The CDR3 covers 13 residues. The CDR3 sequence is CASIKTVNTEAFF. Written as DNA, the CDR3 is TGTGCCAGCATTAAGACAGTGAACACTGAAGCTTTCTTT. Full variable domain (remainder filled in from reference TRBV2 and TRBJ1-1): EPEVTQTPSHQVTQMGQEVILRCVPISNHLYFYWYRQILGQKVEFLVSFYNNEISEKSEIFDDQFSVERPDGSNFTLKIRSTKLEDSAMYFCASIKTVNTEAFFGQGTRLTVV.

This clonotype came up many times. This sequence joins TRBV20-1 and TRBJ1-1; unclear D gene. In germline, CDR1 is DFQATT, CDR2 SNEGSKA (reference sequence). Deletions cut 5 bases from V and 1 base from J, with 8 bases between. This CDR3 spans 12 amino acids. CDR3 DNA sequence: TGCAGTGCTGCACTCCAGAACACTGAAGCTTTCTTT. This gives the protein CSAALQNTEAFF.

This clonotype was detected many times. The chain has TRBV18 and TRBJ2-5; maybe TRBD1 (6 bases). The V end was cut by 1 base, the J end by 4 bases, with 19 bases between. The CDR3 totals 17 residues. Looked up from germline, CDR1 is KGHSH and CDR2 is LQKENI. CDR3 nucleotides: TGTGCCAGCTCACCACGGACAGCCAAACCACCGCCAGAGACCCAGTACTTC. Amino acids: CASSPRTAKPPPETQYF. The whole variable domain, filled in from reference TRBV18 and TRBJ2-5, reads NAGVMQNPRHLVRRRGQEARLRCSPMKGHSHVYWYRQLPEEGLKFMVYLQKENIIDESGMPKERFSAEFPKEGPSILRIQQVVRGDSAAYFCASSPRTAKPPPETQYFGPGTRLLVL.

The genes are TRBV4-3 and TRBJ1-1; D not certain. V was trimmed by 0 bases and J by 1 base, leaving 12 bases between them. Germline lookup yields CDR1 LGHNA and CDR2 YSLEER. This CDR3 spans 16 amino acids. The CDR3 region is CASSQDRAGANTEAFF. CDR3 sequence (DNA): TGCGCCAGCAGCCAAGATCGGGCAGGAGCGAACACTGAAGCTTTCTTT.

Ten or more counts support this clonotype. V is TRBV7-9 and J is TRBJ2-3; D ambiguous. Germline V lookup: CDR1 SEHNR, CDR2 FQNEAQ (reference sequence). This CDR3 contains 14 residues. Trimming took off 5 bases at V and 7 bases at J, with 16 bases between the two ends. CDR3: CASSPPTESNTQYF. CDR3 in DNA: TGTGCCAGCAGCCCACCAACCGAATCAAATACGCAGTATTTT.

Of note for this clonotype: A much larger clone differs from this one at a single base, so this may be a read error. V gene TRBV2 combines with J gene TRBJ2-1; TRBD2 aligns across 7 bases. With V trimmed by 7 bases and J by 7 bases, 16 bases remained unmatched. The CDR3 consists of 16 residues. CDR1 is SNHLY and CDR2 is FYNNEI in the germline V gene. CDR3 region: CASMRRRETCGNEQFF. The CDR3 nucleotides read TGTGCCAGCATGCGGAGGCGGGAGACATGTGGGAATGAGCAGTTCTTC.